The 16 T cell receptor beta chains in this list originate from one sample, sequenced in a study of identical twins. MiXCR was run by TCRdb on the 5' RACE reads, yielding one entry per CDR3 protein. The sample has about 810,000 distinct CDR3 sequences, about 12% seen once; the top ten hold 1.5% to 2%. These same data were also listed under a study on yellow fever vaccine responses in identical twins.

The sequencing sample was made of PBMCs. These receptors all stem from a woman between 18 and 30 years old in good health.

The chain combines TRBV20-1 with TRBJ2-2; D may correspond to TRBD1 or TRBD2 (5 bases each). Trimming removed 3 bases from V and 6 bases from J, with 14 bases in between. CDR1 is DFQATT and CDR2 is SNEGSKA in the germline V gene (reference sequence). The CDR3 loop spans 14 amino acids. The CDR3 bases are TGCAGTGCTAGTCCTAGTGGGACCGCCGGGGAGCTGTTTTTT. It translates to CSASPSGTAGELFF.

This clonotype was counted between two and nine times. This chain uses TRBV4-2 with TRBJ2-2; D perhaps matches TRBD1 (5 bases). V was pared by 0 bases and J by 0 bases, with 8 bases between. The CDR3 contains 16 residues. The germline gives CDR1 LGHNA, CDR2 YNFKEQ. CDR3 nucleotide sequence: TGTGCCAGCAGCCAAGAAAGGGGCGCGAACACCGGGGAGCTGTTTTTT. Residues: CASSQERGANTGELFF.

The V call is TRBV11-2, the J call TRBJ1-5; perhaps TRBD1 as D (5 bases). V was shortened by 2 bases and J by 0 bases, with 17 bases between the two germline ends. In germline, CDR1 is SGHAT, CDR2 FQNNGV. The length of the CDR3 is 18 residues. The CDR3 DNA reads TGTGCCAGCAGCTTAATGGCACCCAAAGGGGCTAGCAATCAGCCCCAGCATTTT. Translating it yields CASSLMAPKGASNQPQHF.

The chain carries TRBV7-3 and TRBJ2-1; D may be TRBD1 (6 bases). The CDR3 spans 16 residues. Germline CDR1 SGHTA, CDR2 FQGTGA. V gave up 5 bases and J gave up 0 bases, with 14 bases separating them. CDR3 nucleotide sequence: TGTGCCAGCAGCCTCCGACCGACAGGCTCCTACAATGAGCAGTTCTTC. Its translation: CASSLRPTGSYNEQFF.

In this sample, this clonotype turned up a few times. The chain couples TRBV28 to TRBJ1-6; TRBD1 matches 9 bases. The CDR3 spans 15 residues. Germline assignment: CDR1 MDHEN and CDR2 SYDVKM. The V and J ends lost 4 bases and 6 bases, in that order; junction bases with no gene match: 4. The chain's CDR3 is CASSWDRDINSPLHF. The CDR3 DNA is TGTGCCAGCAGTTGGGACAGGGATATTAATTCACCCCTCCACTTT.

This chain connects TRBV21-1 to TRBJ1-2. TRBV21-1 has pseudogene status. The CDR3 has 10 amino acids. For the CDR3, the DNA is TGTGCCAGCAGCAAACAGGATTGGACCTTC. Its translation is CASSKQDWTF.

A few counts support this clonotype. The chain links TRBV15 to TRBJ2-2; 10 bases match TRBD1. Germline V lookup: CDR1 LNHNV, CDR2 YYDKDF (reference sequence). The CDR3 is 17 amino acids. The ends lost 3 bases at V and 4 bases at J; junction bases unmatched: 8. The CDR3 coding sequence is TGTGCCACCAGCAGTCCCGTTCGGGACAGGGGCACCGGGGAGCTGTTTTTT. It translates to CATSSPVRDRGTGELFF.

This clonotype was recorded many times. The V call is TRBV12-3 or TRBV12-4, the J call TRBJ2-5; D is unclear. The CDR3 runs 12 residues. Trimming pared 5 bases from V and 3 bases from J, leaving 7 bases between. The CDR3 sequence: CASSLVEETQYF. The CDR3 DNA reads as TGTGCCAGCAGTCTAGTGGAAGAGACCCAGTACTTC.

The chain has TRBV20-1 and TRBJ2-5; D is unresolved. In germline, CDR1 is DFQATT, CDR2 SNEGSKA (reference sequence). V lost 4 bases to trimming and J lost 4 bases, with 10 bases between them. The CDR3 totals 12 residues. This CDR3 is CSATPNGETQYF. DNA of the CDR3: TGCAGTGCTACCCCCAACGGAGAGACCCAGTACTTC.

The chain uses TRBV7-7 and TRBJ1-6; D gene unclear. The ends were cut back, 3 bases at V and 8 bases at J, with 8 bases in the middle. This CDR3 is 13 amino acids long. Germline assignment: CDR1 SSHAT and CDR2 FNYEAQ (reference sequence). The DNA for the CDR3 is TGTGCCAGCAGCTTCGGAGAAGATTCACCCCTCCACTTT. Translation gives CASSFGEDSPLHF.

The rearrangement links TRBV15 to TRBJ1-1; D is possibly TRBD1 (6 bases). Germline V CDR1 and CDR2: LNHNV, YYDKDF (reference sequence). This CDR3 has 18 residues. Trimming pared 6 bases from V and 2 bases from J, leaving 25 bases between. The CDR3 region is CATRDEGGSQNKNTEAFF. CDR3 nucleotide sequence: TGTGCCACCAGGGACGAGGGGGGCAGCCAGAACAAAAACACTGAAGCTTTCTTT.

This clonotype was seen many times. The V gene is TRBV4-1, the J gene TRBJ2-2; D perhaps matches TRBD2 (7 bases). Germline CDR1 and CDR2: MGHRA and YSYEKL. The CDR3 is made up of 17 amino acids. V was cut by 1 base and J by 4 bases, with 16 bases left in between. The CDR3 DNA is TGCGCCAGCAGCCAAGTGACGGGGGGCGCGGGCACCGGGGAGCTGTTTTTT. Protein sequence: CASSQVTGGAGTGELFF.

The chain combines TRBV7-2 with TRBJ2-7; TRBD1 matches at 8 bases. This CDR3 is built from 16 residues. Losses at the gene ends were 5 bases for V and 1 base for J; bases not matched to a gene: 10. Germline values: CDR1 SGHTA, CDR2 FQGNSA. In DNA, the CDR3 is TGTGCCAGCAGCCTCCGACAGGGGATAAGGTCCTACGAGCAGTACTTC. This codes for CASSLRQGIRSYEQYF.

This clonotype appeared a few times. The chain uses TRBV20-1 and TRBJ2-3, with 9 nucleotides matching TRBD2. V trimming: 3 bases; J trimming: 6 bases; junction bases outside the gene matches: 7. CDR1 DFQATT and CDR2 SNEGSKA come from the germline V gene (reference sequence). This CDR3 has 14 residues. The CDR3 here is CSASNLAGMDTQYF. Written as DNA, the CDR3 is TGCAGTGCTAGCAACCTAGCGGGAATGGATACGCAGTATTTT.

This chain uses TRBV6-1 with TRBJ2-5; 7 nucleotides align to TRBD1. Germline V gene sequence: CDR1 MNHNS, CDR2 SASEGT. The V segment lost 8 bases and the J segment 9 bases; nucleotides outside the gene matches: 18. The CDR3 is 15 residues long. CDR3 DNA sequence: TGTGCCAGCGCAACCGACAGGGCCCTTGGTTCGGCCCAGTACTTC. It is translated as CASATDRALGSAQYF.

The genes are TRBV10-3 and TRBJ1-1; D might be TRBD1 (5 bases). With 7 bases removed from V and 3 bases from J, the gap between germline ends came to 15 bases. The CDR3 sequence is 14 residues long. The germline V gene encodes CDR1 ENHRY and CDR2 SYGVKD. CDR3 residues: CAITLKWGDTEAFF. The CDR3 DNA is TGTGCCATCACCCTGAAATGGGGGGACACTGAAGCTTTCTTT.